The clone carrying this TCR beta chain was seen ten or more times. Its specificity is unknown. Together with thyroid ultrasound, orbital computed tomography, serum thyroxine and TRAb, clinical symptoms were used for diagnoses. This record comes from a study of T cells in Graves' hyperthyroidism and ophthalmopathy. Study-wide results and caveats: The model made its ophthalmopathy prediction, and onset followed a median roughly 6.5 months later. Blood held most thyroid clonotypes expanded above 0.001 frequency.

Amplified TCR beta CDR3 regions derived from RNA transcripts. An initial round of RT-PCR targeting the TCR CDR3 relied on the HTBI primer set. TCRdb analysed the multiplex PCR reads with MiXCR anew, one entry per CDR3 protein. The top ten clones hold under 8% of a sample with about 290,000 distinct CDR3 sequences, roughly 13% of them seen once. CDR1 is SGHDT and CDR2 is YYEEEE in the germline V gene. V was clipped by 6 bases and J by 0 bases, with 14 bases between them. The CDR3 is 15 amino acids. The sample was blood. The chain carries TRBV5-6 and TRBJ2-3, with D tentatively TRBD2 (5 bases). The sequence was collected from a woman aged 40 to 50 with Graves' hyperthyroidism. CDR3 sequence reads: CASTRAATSTDTQYF. In DNA form, the CDR3 reads TGTGCCAGCACCCGAGCGGCTACTAGCACAGATACGCAGTATTTT.